This TCR beta chain was identified during a study of response to subunit inactivated influenza vaccine. Findings and caveats of the study: The authors proposed limited new T cell recruitment per seasonal influenza vaccination.

Of note for this clonotype: The antigen is undetermined.

One entry per CDR3 protein results from TCRdb running MiXCR on the RT-PCR reads. The table lists over 800,000 distinct CDR3 sequences, approximately 21% of them singletons. Germline V lookup: CDR1 MDHEN, CDR2 SYDVKM. Trimming left V 5 bases short and J 0 bases short, with 9 bases between. The CDR3 covers 14 residues. The TCR originated in a man in his fifties or sixties who received an inactivated influenza vaccine. Sample: PBMCs from blood, taken less than 6 days after vaccination. The chain has TRBV28 and TRBJ2-3, with D perhaps matching TRBD1 (5 bases). The CDR3 loop reads CASSMDTSTDTQYF. CDR3 nucleotides: TGTGCCAGCAGTATGGACACAAGCACAGATACGCAGTATTTT.